This record covers a single TCR beta chain. Its antigen is undetermined. PCR amplification relied on 60 Vbeta primers (plus 13 Jbeta primers). Repertoires were generated with immunoSEQ multiplex PCR, while TCRdb's copy carries only in-frame clones and drops some. The sample lists 100,000 to 150,000 clones; 80% to 85% were seen once. Trimming cost V 3 bases and J 6 bases; bases outside gene matches: 4. Per germline, CDR1 MNHEY and CDR2 SMNVEV (reference sequence). The CDR3 is 13 amino acids. This sample is part of a study of cytomegalovirus exposure and HLA in healthy donors. Broader study findings: Further analysis, carried out later, found HLA-associated TCR beta chains more clonally expanded than equally common other chains. Rare sequences made up most TCRs, while some public TCRs were found in many donors. The investigators catalogued 164 TCR beta chains as cytomegalovirus-associated.

Healthy individuals who donated bone marrow served as the donors. V gene TRBV27 combines with J gene TRBJ2-7; 8 nucleotides agree with TRBD1. Sequenced input: PBMCs. The TCR sequence derives from a man aged 18 to 30 in good health and CMV-seronegative. CDR3 in amino acids: CASSFRTGGEQYF. The CDR3 DNA is TGTGCCAGCAGTTTTCGCACAGGGGGCGAGCAGTACTTC.